Detailed here is one T cell receptor beta chain. Its antigen is as yet unknown. The record originates from a study of post-analysis software for immune sequencing data. Study details: Relapsing-remitting, secondary progressive and progressive-relapsing forms of multiple sclerosis all featured among disease courses. Study conclusions and caveats: Several TRBV segments were more frequent in patients than controls; TRBV5-6, TRBV5-1 and TRBV20-1 belonged to this group.

TCR beta cDNA libraries had unique molecular identifiers. TCRdb re-called the PCR reads with MiXCR, one entry per CDR3 protein. Seen here are some 800,000 distinct CDR3 sequences, approximately 44% observed once, and the top ten hold roughly 4.4%. CDR3 length: 13 amino acids. Germline CDR1 SGHTA, CDR2 FQGNSA. V was trimmed by 5 bases and J by 7 bases, leaving 14 bases between them. The receptor comes from a girl aged 5-17 years with multiple sclerosis. Sequenced: blood. The gene calls are TRBV7-2 and TRBJ1-2, with D unresolved. CDR3 bases: TGTGCCAGCAGCCGTAATCCTCAACTTGGCTACACCTTC. Its translation: CASSRNPQLGYTF.